What follows describes a single TCR beta chain. This CDR3 has 13 residues. V gave up 2 bases and J gave up 6 bases, with 10 bases separating them. Germline CDR1 MNHNS, CDR2 SASEGT. The assay was immunoSEQ multiplex PCR, and TCRdb's table has in-frame clones only and misses some. Of tens of thousands of clones listed, 80% to 90% were seen once; the top ten hold about 24%. This specimen comes from a study of T cell clonotyping in hematopoietic cell transplantation. As to time point: recipient sample about 28 days before transplant, after cytoreduction. The material was peripheral blood mononuclear cells, obtained before stem cell transplant. The V call is TRBV6-1, the J call TRBJ1-1, with unresolved D. The source is a woman aged 55-70 years with acute myeloid leukemia. Some clones in this sample may be carry-over from other donors' samples. The CDR3 loop is CASSESDYAEAFF. The CDR3 nucleotides read TGTGCCAGCAGTGAATCAGATTACGCTGAAGCTTTCTTT.